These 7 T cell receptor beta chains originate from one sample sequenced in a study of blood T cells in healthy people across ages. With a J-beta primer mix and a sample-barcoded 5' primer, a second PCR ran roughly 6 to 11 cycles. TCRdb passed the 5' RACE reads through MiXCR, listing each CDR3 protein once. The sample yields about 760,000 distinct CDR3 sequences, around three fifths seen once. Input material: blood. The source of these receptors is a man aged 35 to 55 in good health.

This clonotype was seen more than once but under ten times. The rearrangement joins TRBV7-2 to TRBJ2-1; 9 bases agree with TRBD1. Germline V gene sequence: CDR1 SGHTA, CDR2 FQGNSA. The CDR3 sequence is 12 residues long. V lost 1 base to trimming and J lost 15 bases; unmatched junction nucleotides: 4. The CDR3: CASSLGDREGFF. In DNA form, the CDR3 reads TGTGCCAGCAGCTTAGGGGACAGGGAGGGGTTCTTC. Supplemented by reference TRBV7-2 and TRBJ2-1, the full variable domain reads GAGVSQSPSNKVTEKGKDVELRCDPISGHTALYWYRQSLGQGLEFLIYFQGNSAPDKSGLPSDRFSAERTGGSVSTLTIQRTQQEDSAVYLCASSLGDREGFFGPGTRLTVL.

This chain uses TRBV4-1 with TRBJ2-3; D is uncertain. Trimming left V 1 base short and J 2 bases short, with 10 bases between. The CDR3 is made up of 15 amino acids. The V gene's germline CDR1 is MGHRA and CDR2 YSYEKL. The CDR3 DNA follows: TGCGCCAGCAGCCAAGGTCCCGGATACACAGATACGCAGTATTTT. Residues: CASSQGPGYTDTQYF.

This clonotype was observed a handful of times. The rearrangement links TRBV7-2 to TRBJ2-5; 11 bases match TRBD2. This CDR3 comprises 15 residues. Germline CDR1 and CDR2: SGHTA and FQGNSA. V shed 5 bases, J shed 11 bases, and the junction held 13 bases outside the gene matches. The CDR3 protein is CASSALGPSGGQQYF. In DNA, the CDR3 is TGTGCCAGCAGCGCACTGGGGCCTAGCGGGGGGCAGCAGTACTTC.

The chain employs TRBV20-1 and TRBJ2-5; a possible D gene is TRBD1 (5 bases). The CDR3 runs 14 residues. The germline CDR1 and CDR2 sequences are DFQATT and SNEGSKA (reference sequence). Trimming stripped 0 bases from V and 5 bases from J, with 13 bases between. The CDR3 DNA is TGCAGTGCTAGAGATCCGTCAGGGCTCGAGACCCAGTACTTC. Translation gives CSARDPSGLETQYF.

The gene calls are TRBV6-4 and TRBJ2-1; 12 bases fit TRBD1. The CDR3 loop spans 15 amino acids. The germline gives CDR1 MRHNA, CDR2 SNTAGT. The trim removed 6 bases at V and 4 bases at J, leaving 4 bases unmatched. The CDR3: CASSGTGGAYNEQFF. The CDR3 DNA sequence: TGTGCCAGCAGCGGGACAGGGGGCGCGTACAATGAGCAGTTCTTC.

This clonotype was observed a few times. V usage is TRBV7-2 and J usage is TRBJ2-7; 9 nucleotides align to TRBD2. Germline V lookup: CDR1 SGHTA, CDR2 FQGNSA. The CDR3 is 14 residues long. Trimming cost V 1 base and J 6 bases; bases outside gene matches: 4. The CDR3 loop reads CASSLGGTSIEQYF. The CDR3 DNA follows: TGTGCCAGCAGCTTAGGCGGGACTAGCATCGAGCAGTACTTC.

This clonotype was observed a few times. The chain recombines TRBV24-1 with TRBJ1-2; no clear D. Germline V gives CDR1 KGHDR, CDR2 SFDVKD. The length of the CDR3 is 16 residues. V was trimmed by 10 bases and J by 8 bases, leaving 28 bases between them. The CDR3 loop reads CATSQGPAGGTEGYTF. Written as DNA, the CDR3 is TGTGCCACGTCCCAAGGGCCGGCAGGCGGCACTGAAGGCTACACCTTC.